These 18 T cell receptor beta chains share one sample of origin, sequenced in a study of blood T cell repertoires in COVID-19. Some clones are missing from TCRdb's copy, which holds only in-frame ones; the method was immunoSEQ multiplex PCR. The data contain under 350,000 clones, 86% of them seen just once; the ten biggest clones take up approximately 4.4%. The specimen sequenced was PBMCs or T cells enriched from blood (not recorded which). The receptors were gathered from a woman between 40 and 50 years old with acute COVID-19.

The genes are TRBV27 and TRBJ1-2, with D tentatively TRBD1 (6 bases). V lost 6 bases and J lost 1, with 15 bases in between. The CDR3 is 15 residues long. Germline V gene data show CDR1 as MNHEY and CDR2 as SMNVEV (reference sequence). Written as DNA, the CDR3 is TGTGCCAGCAGGACAGGAACTCTTTTTAACTATGGCTACACCTTC. It is translated as CASRTGTLFNYGYTF.

This clone was detected once. V usage is TRBV19 and J usage is TRBJ1-5; D may be TRBD1 (5 bases). The CDR3 contains 15 residues. With 6 bases removed from V and 0 bases from J, the gap between germline ends came to 12 bases. Germline loops: CDR1 LNHDA, CDR2 SQIVND (reference sequence). The CDR3 coding sequence is TGTGCCAGTAGGATGGGGCTCTATAGCAATCAGCCCCAGCATTTT. Translation: CASRMGLYSNQPQHF. The full variable domain, with the rest looked up from reference TRBV19 and TRBJ1-5, is DGGITQSPKYLFRKEGQNVTLSCEQNLNHDAMYWYRQDPGQGLRLIYYSQIVNDFQKGDIAEGYSVSREKKESFPLTVTSAQKNPTAFYLCASRMGLYSNQPQHFGDGTRLSIL.

The chain combines TRBV2 with TRBJ2-1, with D possibly being TRBD2 (5 bases). Trimming pared 10 bases from V and 12 bases from J, leaving 19 bases between. Germline V gives CDR1 SNHLY, CDR2 FYNNEI. There are 12 residues in the CDR3. The CDR3, as DNA: TGTGCCATCCGGGGAAGCCGAAGCGGGCAGTTCTTC. It codes for CAIRGSRSGQFF.

The chain is built from TRBV5-1 and TRBJ2-5, with D possibly being TRBD1 (6 bases). Trimming stripped 8 bases from V and 5 bases from J, with 19 bases between. The CDR3 is 14 residues long. In germline, CDR1 is SGHRS, CDR2 YFSETQ. CDR3 DNA sequence: TGCGCCAGACAATCCCCAGGGGTAGGGGAGACCCAGTACTTC. As protein: CARQSPGVGETQYF.

The rearrangement uses TRBV11-2 and TRBJ1-4; D not certain. Trimming stripped 2 bases from V and 1 base from J, with 17 bases between. The CDR3 is made up of 18 amino acids. CDR1 is SGHAT and CDR2 is FQNNGV in the germline V gene. The CDR3 here is CASSLTLRWRGTNEKLFF. In DNA, the CDR3 is TGTGCCAGCAGCTTAACTCTCCGGTGGCGGGGAACTAATGAAAAACTGTTTTTT.

The chain has TRBV5-4 and TRBJ2-1; TRBD2 matches at 11 bases. Unmatched junction bases numbered 5, after V lost 0 bases and J lost 0 bases. Germline V gene lookup returns CDR1 SGHNT and CDR2 YYREEE (reference sequence). The CDR3 is 18 residues long. CDR3 amino acids: CASSLGSGGAGSYNEQFF. As DNA, the CDR3 is TGTGCCAGCAGCTTGGGTAGCGGGGGGGCTGGCTCCTACAATGAGCAGTTCTTC.

The V call is TRBV4-2, the J call TRBJ2-3, with 10 bases lining up with TRBD2. Trimming took 4 bases from V and 0 from J; bases not matched to a gene: 7. Germline lookup yields CDR1 LGHNA and CDR2 YNFKEQ. CDR3 length: 17 residues. DNA for the CDR3: TGTGCCAGCAGCCCCCAAAGCGGGGGGGGTAGCACAGATACGCAGTATTTT. Amino acid sequence: CASSPQSGGGSTDTQYF.

V is TRBV4-3 and J is TRBJ2-2; a weak D match, TRBD1 (6 bases). V gave up 2 bases and J gave up 6 bases, with 10 bases separating them. The germline V gene has CDR1 LGHNA and CDR2 YSLEER. There are 14 residues in the CDR3. The CDR3 DNA is TGCGCCAGCAGCCAACCCGACAGGTCCGGGGAGCTGTTTTTT. Amino acid sequence: CASSQPDRSGELFF.

The chain links TRBV7-9 to TRBJ2-3, with 9 bases aligning to TRBD2. Germline CDR1 reads SEHNR; CDR2 reads FQNEAQ (reference sequence). The trim removed 1 base at V and 4 bases at J, leaving 6 bases unmatched. The CDR3 has 16 amino acids. In DNA form, the CDR3 reads TGTGCCAGCAGCTTAGTGTCTAGCGGGGTCTCAGATACGCAGTATTTT. It yields the protein CASSLVSSGVSDTQYF.

The CDR3 DNA reads as TGTGCCAGCAGCTTAAGGGGACAGGGGTTCCATGAGCAGTTCTTC. Encoded protein: CASSLRGQGFHEQFF. This sequence joins TRBV7-3 and TRBJ2-1; 10 nucleotides match TRBD1. This CDR3 comprises 15 residues. The V gene end was trimmed by 1 base and the J gene end by 8 bases; junction bases not matched to a gene: 5. Germline CDR1 SGHTA, CDR2 FQGTGA. Filled out from reference TRBV7-3 and TRBJ2-1, the complete variable domain reads GAGVSQTPSNKVTEKGKYVELRCDPISGHTALYWYRQSLGQGPEFLIYFQGTGAADDSGLPNDRFFAVRPEGSVSTLKIQRTERGDSAVYLCASSLRGQGFHEQFFGPGTRLTVL.

The rearrangement joins TRBV19 to TRBJ2-3, with 7 bases lining up with TRBD1. Trimming took 7 bases from V and 2 from J; bases not matched to a gene: 12. There are 16 residues in the CDR3. Germline CDR1 is LNHDA and CDR2 is SQIVND (reference sequence). The DNA of the CDR3 is TGTGCCAGTAAATACCTAGGCAGGGGGAACACAGATACGCAGTATTTT. Translation: CASKYLGRGNTDTQYF.

This clone was observed a handful of times. The gene calls are TRBV4-1 and TRBJ2-7; no definite D call. CDR3 length: 13 residues. Trimming took 2 bases from V and 4 from J, leaving 9 bases between them. The germline CDR1 and CDR2 sequences are MGHRA and YSYEKL. CDR3 bases: TGCGCCAGCAGCCAACCCATGAGTTACGAGCAGTACTTC. Amino acids: CASSQPMSYEQYF.

The J gene is TRBJ2-2, the V gene TRBV7-2; perhaps TRBD1 as D (6 bases). Germline V lookup: CDR1 SGHTA, CDR2 FQGNSA. This CDR3 region has 15 residues. With 1 base removed from V and 6 bases from J, the gap between germline ends came to 12 bases. CDR3 DNA sequence: TGTGCCAGCAGCTTAGGGCGACAGGAACCCGGGGAGCTGTTTTTT. It is translated as CASSLGRQEPGELFF.

The chain has TRBV30 and TRBJ2-7; a possible D gene is TRBD2 (6 bases). The V end lost 6 bases, the J end lost 6 bases, and 21 bases lay between the germline ends. Germline CDR1 is GTSNPN and CDR2 is SVGIG (reference sequence). CDR3 length: 14 residues. The CDR3 nucleotides read TGTGCCTGTTCCCGGGACTCCGATGACAGCGAGCAGTACTTC. It specifies CACSRDSDDSEQYF. Combining the CDR3 with reference TRBV30 and TRBJ2-7 gives the whole variable domain SQTIHQWPATLVQPVGSPLSLECTVEGTSNPNLYWYRQAAGRGLQLLFYSVGIGQISSEVPQNLSASRPQDRQFILSSKKLLLSDSGFYLCACSRDSDDSEQYFGPGTRLTVT.

A few counts support this clone. V is TRBV5-4 and J is TRBJ1-5; weak D call: TRBD1 (5 bases). This CDR3 has 14 amino acids. Trimming removed 3 bases from V and 9 bases from J, with 16 bases in between. Germline lookup yields CDR1 SGHNT and CDR2 YYREEE (reference sequence). This CDR3 reads CASSSDSGMGPQHF. The CDR3 bases are TGTGCCAGCAGCTCCGATTCAGGGATGGGGCCCCAGCATTTT.

The chain recombines TRBV3-1 (or the pseudogene TRBV3-2) with TRBJ2-2; TRBD2 agrees at 12 bases. V was clipped by 4 bases and J by 0 bases; unmatched bases: 6. Germline values: CDR1 LGHDT, CDR2 YNNKEL (reference sequence). The CDR3 contains 18 residues. The CDR3 loop is CASSRGRLAGANTGELFF. As DNA, the CDR3 is TGTGCCAGCAGCCGAGGACGACTAGCGGGAGCGAACACCGGGGAGCTGTTTTTT.

This chain connects TRBV19 to TRBJ1-1, with 7 nucleotides matching TRBD1. V dropped 5 bases and J dropped 6; count of bases not matched to a gene: 9. The length of the CDR3 is 14 residues. CDR1 LNHDA and CDR2 SQIVND come from the germline V gene (reference sequence). This CDR3 reads CASSYLQGTAEAFF. The CDR3, as DNA: TGTGCCAGTAGTTACCTACAGGGGACGGCTGAAGCTTTCTTT.

V gene TRBV6-6 combines with J gene TRBJ1-5; D gene uncertain. Deletions cut 8 bases from V and 0 bases from J, with 11 bases between. This CDR3 comprises 14 residues. Germline-derived CDR1 and CDR2 are MNHNY and SVGAGI (reference sequence). The CDR3 DNA is TGTGCCAGCCGCCAACAGAATAGCAATCAGCCCCAGCATTTT. This gives the protein CASRQQNSNQPQHF.